This T cell receptor (beta chain) was found in a study of T cells of healthy individuals. From the 5' RACE reads, TCRdb called clonotypes with MiXCR, one entry per CDR3 protein. Here the sample spans fewer than 70,000 distinct CDR3 sequences, under 15% being singletons. Germline loops: CDR1 SEHNR, CDR2 FQNEAQ (reference sequence). Trimming cost V 2 bases and J 4 bases, with 11 bases left between them. This CDR3 comprises 14 residues. This clonotype has only a few counts. This receptor was obtained from a human donor in good health. The chain recombines TRBV7-9 with TRBJ1-1; possibly TRBD1 for D (5 bases). In DNA form, the CDR3 reads TGTGCCAGCAGCTTACTAAGGGGTGGCACTGAAGCTTTCTTT. This sequence encodes CASSLLRGGTEAFF.